The 26 T cell receptor beta chains below come from one sample, sequenced in a study of PD-1 blockade in classical Hodgkin lymphoma. The method was immunoSEQ multiplex PCR; TCRdb's version includes in-frame clones alone and lacks a portion of them. The data hold roughly 34,000 clones, with approximately 94% observed a single time. Described time point: newly diagnosed, previously untreated cHL patient sample. What was sequenced was peripheral blood mononuclear cells (PBMCs). The origin of the receptors is a human donor with classical Hodgkin lymphoma.

The chain links TRBV14 to TRBJ2-1; TRBD1 might be the D (7 bases). Trimming removed 1 base from V and 3 bases from J, with 13 bases in between. The CDR3 is 16 amino acids. CDR1 is SGHDN and CDR2 is FVKESK in the germline V gene. DNA of the CDR3: TGTGCCAGCAGCCAAGCTATGCGGGACAGCTACAATGAGCAGTTCTTC. Its translation: CASSQAMRDSYNEQFF.

This clone was picked up one time. The V gene is TRBV28, the J gene TRBJ1-4; a weak D match, TRBD1 (5 bases). The CDR3 extends over 15 amino acids. V shed 3 bases and J shed 3 bases, with 11 bases lying between them. Looked up from germline, CDR1 is MDHEN and CDR2 is SYDVKM. The CDR3, as DNA: TGTGCCAGCAGTTTCATAGGGGAGTCTAATGAAAAACTGTTTTTT. This gives the protein CASSFIGESNEKLFF.

The chain recombines TRBV7-9 with TRBJ1-1; D gene uncertain. Trimming removed 3 bases at V and 3 bases at J, with 8 bases between. Per the germline V gene, CDR1 is SEHNR and CDR2 is FQNEAQ (reference sequence). This CDR3 contains 13 residues. CDR3 region: CASSFGGDTEAFF. The CDR3 DNA follows: TGTGCCAGCAGCTTCGGTGGGGACACTGAAGCTTTCTTT.

V usage is TRBV5-8 and J usage is TRBJ2-5, with 8 bases identical to TRBD1. V lost 2 bases to trimming and J lost 7 bases; unmatched junction nucleotides: 4. Germline V CDR1 and CDR2: SGHTS, YDEGEE. The CDR3 loop spans 13 amino acids. The CDR3 coding sequence is TGTGCCAGCAGCTTCAGGGGGCGAGGGACCCAGTACTTC. This encodes CASSFRGRGTQYF.

A note on this clone: One end of the junction does not line up with germline, which may come from a read error. The rearrangement links TRBV19 to TRBJ2-7; D possibly matches TRBD1 or TRBD2 (5 bases each). The V gene's germline CDR1 is LNHDA and CDR2 SQIVND (reference sequence). The CDR3 spans 15 residues. The CDR3 loop reads CASSTYTRGSDEQYF. In DNA, the CDR3 is TGTGCCAGTAGTACCTACACCCGGGGCTCCGACGAGCAGTACTTC.

The V call is TRBV27, the J call TRBJ2-7; a possible D gene is TRBD1 (6 bases). V was trimmed by 6 bases and J by 3 bases, leaving 15 bases between them. Germline V lookup: CDR1 MNHEY, CDR2 SMNVEV (reference sequence). The CDR3 sequence is 14 residues long. Written as DNA, the CDR3 is TGTGCCAGCAGCTTACAGGGAACCAGCTACGAGCAGTACTTC. Translated, it gives CASSLQGTSYEQYF.

J is TRBJ2-7 and V is TRBV18; D not resolved. This CDR3 is 13 amino acids long. The germline V and J ends were trimmed by 3 bases and 3 bases, with 9 bases remaining between them. The germline CDR1 and CDR2 sequences are KGHSH and LQKENI. The CDR3: CASSPTGDYEQYF. CDR3 nucleotides: TGTGCCAGCTCACCGACTGGAGACTACGAGCAGTACTTC.

This clone has a single count. V is TRBV6-4 and J is TRBJ1-1; D is unclear. The CDR3 has 15 amino acids. CDR1 is MRHNA, CDR2 SNTAGT, per germline. V lost 6 bases, J lost 4 bases, and 18 bases lay in between. As DNA, the CDR3 is TGTGCCAGCAGACTCGACGGCGGTGGAGGCACTGAAGCTTTCTTT. Translating it yields CASRLDGGGGTEAFF.

The J gene is TRBJ1-3, the V gene TRBV27; the D is unclear. The germline V and J ends were trimmed by 8 bases and 1 base, with 12 bases remaining between them. The CDR3 is 14 residues long. In germline, CDR1 is MNHEY, CDR2 SMNVEV (reference sequence). This CDR3 is CASLPLVSGNTIYF. The DNA for the CDR3 is TGTGCCAGCCTCCCGTTAGTTTCTGGAAACACCATATATTTT.

The rearrangement joins TRBV30 to TRBJ1-2; D is unresolved. CDR1 is GTSNPN, CDR2 SVGIG, per germline (reference sequence). The CDR3 extends over 15 amino acids. V dropped 4 bases and J dropped 5 bases, with 20 bases sitting between them. DNA for the CDR3: TGTGCCTGGACCCCCGTGGGAGGGTTTAGGTATGGCTACACCTTC. This codes for CAWTPVGGFRYGYTF.

V is TRBV7-2 and J is TRBJ1-5; D uncertain. Germline V CDR1 and CDR2: SGHTA, FQGNSA. Trimming pared 5 bases from V and 3 bases from J, leaving 11 bases between. The CDR3 extends over 14 amino acids. In nucleotides, the CDR3 is TGTGCCAGCAGCCCCGGACTGTTCAATCAGCCCCAGCATTTT. This encodes CASSPGLFNQPQHF. Based on the CDR3 plus reference TRBV7-2 and TRBJ1-5, the full variable domain is GAGVSQSPSNKVTEKGKDVELRCDPISGHTALYWYRQSLGQGLEFLIYFQGNSAPDKSGLPSDRFSAERTGGSVSTLTIQRTQQEDSAVYLCASSPGLFNQPQHFGDGTRLSIL.

The chain is built from TRBV4-1 and TRBJ1-4; 7 nucleotides match TRBD1. Germline trimming cut 4 bases from V and 5 bases from J; bases unmatched to any gene: 4. Germline CDR1 is MGHRA and CDR2 is YSYEKL. CDR3 length equals 14 residues. The CDR3, as DNA: TGCGCCAGCAGCCCTTCGACAGGGAATGAAAAACTGTTTTTT. Translating gives CASSPSTGNEKLFF.

This clone was observed once. The rearrangement links TRBV6-5 to TRBJ2-2; D unresolved. The germline V gene encodes CDR1 MNHEY and CDR2 SVGAGI. This CDR3 has 10 residues. The ends were cut back, 11 bases at V and 7 bases at J, with 8 bases in the middle. The CDR3 spells CASEGGELFF. In DNA, the CDR3 is TGTGCCTCCGAAGGCGGGGAGCTGTTTTTT.

The rearrangement uses TRBV7-8 and TRBJ2-5; D perhaps matches TRBD2 (5 bases). There are 14 residues in the CDR3. Germline V CDR1 and CDR2: SGHVS, FQNEAQ. Trimming pared 4 bases from V and 5 bases from J, leaving 14 bases between. CDR3 DNA sequence: TGTGCCAGCAGCTATCTCGGGGTAGCGGAGACCCAGTACTTC. It codes for CASSYLGVAETQYF.

CDR3 region: CASSPLSTGGYGYTF. In DNA form, the CDR3 reads TGTGCCAGCAGCCCCCTAAGCACTGGGGGCTATGGCTACACCTTC. This chain joins TRBV28 and TRBJ1-2; D is possibly TRBD1 (5 bases). The germline V and J ends were trimmed by 6 bases and 4 bases, with 18 bases remaining between them. This CDR3 is built from 15 residues. CDR1 is MDHEN, CDR2 SYDVKM, per germline.

V and J are TRBV6-6 and TRBJ1-2, with a possible D match to TRBD1 (5 bases). This CDR3 has 15 residues. The germline V gene has CDR1 MNHNY and CDR2 SVGAGI (reference sequence). V lost 5 bases, J lost 0 bases, and 13 bases lay in between. CDR3 protein: CASSPRDGSNYGYTF. CDR3 DNA sequence: TGTGCCAGCAGTCCTCGGGACGGATCTAACTATGGCTACACCTTC.

V gene TRBV6-1 combines with J gene TRBJ1-5; 8 nucleotides agree with TRBD1. With 6 bases clipped from V and 7 bases from J, the junction kept 5 bases outside the gene matches. The CDR3 loop spans 13 amino acids. Germline assignment: CDR1 MNHNS and CDR2 SASEGT. In DNA form, the CDR3 reads TGTGCCAGCAGCTTGACAGGGGACCAGCCCCAGCATTTT. This translates into CASSLTGDQPQHF.

The chain recombines TRBV4-1 with TRBJ2-7, with D hard to call. V lost 0 bases to trimming and J lost 5 bases, with 14 bases between them. The CDR3 covers 15 residues. The germline gives CDR1 MGHRA, CDR2 YSYEKL. The CDR3 sequence is CASSQDIHRSNEQYF. The CDR3, as DNA: TGCGCCAGCAGCCAAGATATCCACCGGTCGAACGAGCAGTACTTC.

The chain recombines TRBV28 with TRBJ2-5, with unresolved D. CDR1 and CDR2 from the germline V gene are MDHEN and SYDVKM. The CDR3 spans 13 residues. V was trimmed by 8 bases and J by 5 bases, leaving 15 bases between them. This CDR3 is CASGSGSEETQYF. The CDR3 DNA reads as TGTGCCAGCGGGTCCGGCTCGGAGGAGACCCAGTACTTC.

V is TRBV5-4 and J is TRBJ2-3; 8 nucleotides align to TRBD2. V lost 4 bases and J lost 11; bases outside the gene matches: 18. Germline V CDR1 and CDR2: SGHNT, YYREEE (reference sequence). This CDR3 region has 16 residues. CDR3 sequence: CASSPLPPGGREGQYF. CDR3 nucleotide sequence: TGTGCCAGCAGCCCCCTCCCCCCGGGGGGGCGTGAGGGGCAGTATTTT. Full variable domain (outside the CDR3, taken from reference TRBV5-4 and TRBJ2-3): ETGVTQSPTHLIKTRGQQVTLRCSSQSGHNTVSWYQQALGQGPQFIFQYYREEENGRGNFPPRFSGLQFPNYSSELNVNALELDDSALYLCASSPLPPGGREGQYFGPGTRLTVL.

This chain joins TRBV28 and TRBJ2-5, with D uncertain. V was shortened by 11 bases and J by 4 bases, with 5 bases between the two germline ends. The CDR3 is made up of 9 amino acids. The germline V gene encodes CDR1 MDHEN and CDR2 SYDVKM. The CDR3 spells CAVGETQYF. In DNA, the CDR3 is TGTGCCGTTGGAGAGACCCAGTACTTC.

The chain joins TRBV7-9 to TRBJ2-7; possibly TRBD1 for D (6 bases). This CDR3 has 13 amino acids. Trimming took 5 bases from V and 6 from J, leaving 14 bases between them. Germline CDR1 reads SEHNR; CDR2 reads FQNEAQ (reference sequence). CDR3 sequence (DNA): TGTGCCAGCAGCCCCCAACAGGGATCCGAGCAGTACTTC. This translates into CASSPQQGSEQYF.

The chain recombines TRBV30 with TRBJ1-1; perhaps TRBD1 as D (5 bases). V was cut by 4 bases and J by 2 bases, with 11 bases left in between. CDR1 and CDR2 from the germline V gene are GTSNPN and SVGIG (reference sequence). The CDR3 sequence is 13 residues long. The CDR3 is CAWTPDRNTEAFF. DNA for the CDR3: TGTGCCTGGACCCCCGACAGAAACACTGAAGCTTTCTTT.

The rearrangement links TRBV29-1 to TRBJ2-1, with D uncertain. The length of the CDR3 is 14 residues. V lost 4 bases and J lost 8, with 18 bases in between. Germline assignment: CDR1 SQVTM and CDR2 ANQGSEA. Here the CDR3 reads CSVVQDSAYDEQFF. CDR3 DNA sequence: TGCAGCGTTGTCCAGGATTCCGCGTATGATGAGCAGTTCTTC.

The chain is built from TRBV21-1 and TRBJ2-3. TRBV21-1 is tagged as a pseudogene. The CDR3 runs 16 residues. The CDR3 nucleotides are TGTGCCAGCAGCTCCGACCGAGATCATAGCACAGATACGCAGTATTTT. Translated: CASSSDRDHSTDTQYF.

The chain recombines TRBV29-1 with TRBJ2-3; D is perhaps TRBD1 or TRBD2 (5 bases each). The CDR3 spans 18 residues. Trimming removed 3 bases at V and 9 bases at J, with 31 bases between. Germline V gene lookup returns CDR1 SQVTM and CDR2 ANQGSEA. The CDR3 DNA is TGCAGCGTTGAGGATGGGTTGAGGGTTGGGACGGGTTCTCACACGCAGTATTTT. Residues: CSVEDGLRVGTGSHTQYF.